These 12 T cell receptor beta chains came from one sample sequenced in a study of T cells in Graves' hyperthyroidism and ophthalmopathy. RNA transcripts gave rise to amplified TCR beta CDR3 regions. HTBI primers were used for first-round RT-PCR of the TCR CDR3. TCRdb independently ran MiXCR on the multiplex PCR reads; one entry per CDR3 protein. The sample yields fewer than 600,000 distinct CDR3 sequences, less than 15% seen once. The sequenced sample consisted of blood. The receptors originated from a woman aged 40 to 50 with Graves' hyperthyroidism.

The chain employs TRBV5-1 and TRBJ2-1; D is ambiguous. CDR3 size: 13 residues. Trimming removed 4 bases from V and 6 bases from J, with 11 bases in between. Germline V lookup: CDR1 SGHRS, CDR2 YFSETQ. The DNA of the CDR3 is TGCGCCAGCAGCATGGACGACCCCAATGAGCAGTTCTTC. Its protein product is CASSMDDPNEQFF.

The V and J genes are TRBV10-3 and TRBJ2-3; perhaps TRBD2 as D (6 bases). V was pared by 3 bases and J by 6 bases, with 16 bases between. This CDR3 region has 15 residues. The germline V gene has CDR1 ENHRY and CDR2 SYGVKD. The CDR3 loop is CAISEGGTLGDTQYF. The CDR3 nucleotides read TGTGCCATCAGTGAAGGCGGGACCCTAGGGGATACGCAGTATTTT.

This sequence joins TRBV19 and TRBJ1-3; no firm D call. The length of the CDR3 is 15 residues. CDR1 and CDR2 (germline): LNHDA, SQIVND (reference sequence). The V end lost 5 bases, the J end lost 0 bases, and 11 bases lay between the germline ends. The CDR3 sequence: CASSAPGNSGNTIYF. CDR3 nucleotide sequence: TGTGCCAGTAGTGCCCCCGGGAACTCTGGAAACACCATATATTTT.

This clonotype was observed a single time. V usage is TRBV10-3 and J usage is TRBJ1-1; D is possibly TRBD1 (5 bases). CDR3 length equals 13 residues. V lost 10 bases to trimming and J lost 0 bases, with 12 bases between them. Per germline, CDR1 ENHRY and CDR2 SYGVKD. The CDR3, as DNA: TGTGCCACCGGGACGGGAATGAACACTGAAGCTTTCTTT. It codes for CATGTGMNTEAFF.

This clonotype was seen more than once but under ten times. The CDR3 DNA is TGTGCCAGCAGTACCGGGACAGGGGGCGCCATGAACACTGAAGCTTTCTTT. Translation gives CASSTGTGGAMNTEAFF. The rearrangement uses TRBV12-3 or TRBV12-4 and TRBJ1-1, with 12 bases matching TRBD1. This CDR3 contains 17 residues. V shed 5 bases, J shed 0 bases, and the junction held 7 bases outside the gene matches.

Ten or more counts support this clonotype. The chain links TRBV27 to TRBJ2-3; a weak D match, TRBD1 (6 bases). This CDR3 spans 15 amino acids. CDR1 is MNHEY, CDR2 SMNVEV, per germline (reference sequence). Trimming removed 5 bases from V and 0 bases from J, with 12 bases in between. In DNA, the CDR3 is TGTGCCAGCAGTCCGATGACAGGTAGCACAGATACGCAGTATTTT. This encodes CASSPMTGSTDTQYF.

This clonotype was counted many times. The rearrangement links TRBV13 to TRBJ2-7, with D possibly matching TRBD2 (6 bases). Germline-derived CDR1 and CDR2 are PRHDT and FYEKMQ (reference sequence). The CDR3 contains 14 residues. Trimming took off 5 bases at V and 5 bases at J, with 16 bases between the two ends. CDR3: CASSPGTQLHEQYF. The CDR3 region has the DNA TGTGCCAGCAGCCCCGGGACTCAACTCCACGAGCAGTACTTC.

This clonotype was seen many times. The chain carries TRBV12-3 or TRBV12-4 and TRBJ2-5; D is tentatively TRBD1 or TRBD2 (5 bases each). The CDR3 sequence is 13 residues long. V was clipped by 3 bases and J by 5 bases, with 10 bases between them. The chain's CDR3 is CASSFRGSETQYF. CDR3 DNA sequence: TGTGCCAGCAGTTTCCGGGGCTCGGAGACCCAGTACTTC.

This chain uses TRBV12-3 or TRBV12-4 with TRBJ1-2, with 9 nucleotides matching TRBD1. The V and J ends lost 1 base and 4 bases, in that order; junction bases with no gene match: 10. This CDR3 has 17 amino acids. The CDR3 DNA follows: TGTGCCAGCAGTTTAGACTCCGGGACAGGGCGGCTCTATGGCTACACCTTC. This gives the protein CASSLDSGTGRLYGYTF.

This clonotype was seen a handful of times. The chain employs TRBV28 and TRBJ1-5; possibly TRBD1 or TRBD2 for D (6 bases each). The DNA matches TRBJ2-3 better at its end, which makes the J call doubtful. The CDR3 extends over 16 amino acids. Looked up from germline, CDR1 is MDHEN and CDR2 is SYDVKM. In DNA, the CDR3 is TGTGCCAGCAGTTCCTCCTCACAGGGAGGCAATCAGCCCCAGTATTTT. This sequence encodes CASSSSSQGGNQPQYF.

This clonotype was counted ten times or more. In DNA form, the CDR3 reads TGTGCCAGCAAATATAGCGGGAGGCCCAACGAGCAGTACTTC. Translated: CASKYSGRPNEQYF. The V and J genes are TRBV12-3 or TRBV12-4 and TRBJ2-7, with 10 bases lining up with TRBD2. Unmatched junction bases numbered 8, after V lost 7 bases and J lost 5 bases. This CDR3 has 14 residues.

This clonotype was counted ten times or more. The chain couples TRBV9 to TRBJ2-2, with 10 bases identical to TRBD2. Germline CDR1 is SGDLS and CDR2 is YYNGEE. J gave up 4 bases and V 0 bases, and 9 bases lay outside the gene matches. The CDR3 loop spans 18 amino acids. CDR3 nucleotides: TGTGCCAGCAGCGTAGCTTCTAGGACTAGCGGTACCACCGGGGAGCTGTTTTTT. Its protein product is CASSVASRTSGTTGELFF.